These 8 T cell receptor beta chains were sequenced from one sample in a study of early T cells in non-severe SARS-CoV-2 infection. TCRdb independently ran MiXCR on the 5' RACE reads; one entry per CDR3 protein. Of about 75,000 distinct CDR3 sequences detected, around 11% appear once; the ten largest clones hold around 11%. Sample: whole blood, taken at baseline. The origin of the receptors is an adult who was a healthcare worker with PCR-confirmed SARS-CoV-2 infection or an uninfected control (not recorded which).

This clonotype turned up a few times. The CDR3 loop reads CASSKDRGSTEAFF. As DNA, the CDR3 is TGTGCCAGCAGCAAGGACAGGGGGAGTACTGAAGCTTTCTTT. This chain uses TRBV11-2 with TRBJ1-1; TRBD1 matches at 10 bases. The trim removed 5 bases at V and 5 bases at J, leaving 5 bases unmatched. The germline gives CDR1 SGHAT, CDR2 FQNNGV. The CDR3 has 14 amino acids.

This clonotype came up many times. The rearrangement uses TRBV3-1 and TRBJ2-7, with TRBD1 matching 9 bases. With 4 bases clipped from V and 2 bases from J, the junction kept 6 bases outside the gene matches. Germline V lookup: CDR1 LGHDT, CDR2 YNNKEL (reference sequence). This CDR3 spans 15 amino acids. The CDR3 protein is CASSPSRTGAYEQYF. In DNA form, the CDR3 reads TGTGCCAGCAGCCCTTCCCGGACAGGGGCCTACGAGCAGTACTTC.

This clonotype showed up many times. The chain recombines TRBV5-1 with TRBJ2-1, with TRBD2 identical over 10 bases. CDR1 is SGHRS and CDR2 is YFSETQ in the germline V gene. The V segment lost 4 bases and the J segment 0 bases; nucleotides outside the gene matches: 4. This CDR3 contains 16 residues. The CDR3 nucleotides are TGCGCCAGCAGCCCACTAGCGGGGAGCTCCTACAATGAGCAGTTCTTC. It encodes CASSPLAGSSYNEQFF.

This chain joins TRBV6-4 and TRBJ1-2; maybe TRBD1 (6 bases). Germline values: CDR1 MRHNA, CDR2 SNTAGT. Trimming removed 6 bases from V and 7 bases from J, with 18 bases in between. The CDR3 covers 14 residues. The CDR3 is CASSSDRQSSGYTF. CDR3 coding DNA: TGTGCCAGCAGCTCGGACAGACAAAGCTCTGGCTACACCTTC.

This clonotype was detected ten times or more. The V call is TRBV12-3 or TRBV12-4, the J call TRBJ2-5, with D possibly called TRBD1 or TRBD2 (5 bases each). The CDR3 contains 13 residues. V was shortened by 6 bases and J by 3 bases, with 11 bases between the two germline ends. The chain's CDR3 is CASRIGTKETQYF. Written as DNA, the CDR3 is TGTGCCAGCAGGATCGGGACCAAAGAGACCCAGTACTTC.

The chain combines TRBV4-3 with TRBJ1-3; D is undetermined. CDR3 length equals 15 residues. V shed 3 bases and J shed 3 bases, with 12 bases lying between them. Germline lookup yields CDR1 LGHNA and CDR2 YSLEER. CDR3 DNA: TGCGCCAGCAGCCAGGTCTTCGGAGGTGGAAACACCATATATTTT. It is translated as CASSQVFGGGNTIYF.

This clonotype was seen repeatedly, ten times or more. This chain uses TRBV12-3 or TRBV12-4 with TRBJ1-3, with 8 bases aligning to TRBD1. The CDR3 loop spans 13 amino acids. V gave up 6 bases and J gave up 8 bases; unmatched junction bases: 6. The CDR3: CASSPTGVDTIYF. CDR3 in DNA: TGTGCCAGCAGCCCGACAGGGGTAGACACCATATATTTT.

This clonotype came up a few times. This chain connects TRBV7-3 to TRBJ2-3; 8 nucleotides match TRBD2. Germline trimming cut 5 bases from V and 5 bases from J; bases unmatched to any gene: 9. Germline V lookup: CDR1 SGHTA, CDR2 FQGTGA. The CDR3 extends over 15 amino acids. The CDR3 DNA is TGTGCCAGCAGCGTCACCGGGGGGGCCGGAGATACGCAGTATTTT. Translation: CASSVTGGAGDTQYF.